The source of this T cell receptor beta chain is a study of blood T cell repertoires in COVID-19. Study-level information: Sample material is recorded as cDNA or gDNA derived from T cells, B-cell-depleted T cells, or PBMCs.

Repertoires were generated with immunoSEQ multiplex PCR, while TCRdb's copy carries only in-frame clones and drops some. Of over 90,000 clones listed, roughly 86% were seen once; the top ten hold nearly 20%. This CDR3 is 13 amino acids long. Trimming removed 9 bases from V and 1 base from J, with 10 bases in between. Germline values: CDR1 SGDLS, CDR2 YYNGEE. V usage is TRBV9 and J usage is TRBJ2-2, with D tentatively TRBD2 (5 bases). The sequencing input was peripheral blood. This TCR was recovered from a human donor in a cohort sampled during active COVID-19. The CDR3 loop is CATCRENTGELFF. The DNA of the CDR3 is TGTGCCACCTGCCGGGAGAACACCGGGGAGCTGTTTTTT.